Below are 14 T cell receptor beta chains sequenced from a single sample in a study of blood T cell repertoires in COVID-19. The repertoire was sequenced with immunoSEQ multiplex PCR; TCRdb's copy has only in-frame clones and lacks some. The sample lists about 48,000 clones, 86% occurring once. Sequencing used peripheral blood. These TCRs come from a woman of 80 years or more with COVID-19, enrolled during active disease.

This chain joins TRBV21-1 and TRBJ1-3; the table's D call, TRBD1, has no DNA check behind it. TRBV21-1 is a pseudogene locus. The length of the CDR3 is 15 residues. The CDR3: CASSKVRGRRNTIYF. The CDR3 region has the DNA TGTGCCAGCAGCAAAGTAAGGGGGCGGAGAAACACCATATATTTT.

J is TRBJ1-5 and V is TRBV11-2; the D gene is possibly TRBD1 (5 bases). The germline gives CDR1 SGHAT, CDR2 FQNNGV. This CDR3 contains 17 residues. Trimming removed 1 base from V and 1 base from J, with 14 bases in between. In nucleotides, the CDR3 is TGTGCCAGCAGCTTAGGTGGGCAGGGAAAAAGCAATCAGCCCCAGCATTTT. Protein product: CASSLGGQGKSNQPQHF.

This clone occurred a few times. The gene calls are TRBV2 and TRBJ2-7; tentative D call: TRBD1 (5 bases). The length of the CDR3 is 16 residues. Germline CDR1 is SNHLY and CDR2 is FYNNEI. The V gene lost 3 bases and the J gene lost 0 bases, with 15 bases spanning the gap. CDR3 in DNA: TGTGCCAGCAGTGACCCGCCAGGGTATGGCTCCTACGAGCAGTACTTC. It yields the protein CASSDPPGYGSYEQYF.

The chain is built from TRBV2 and TRBJ2-5, with 8 bases that match TRBD1. Per germline, CDR1 SNHLY and CDR2 FYNNEI. The CDR3 extends over 15 amino acids. J lost 2 bases, V lost 6 bases, and 8 bases had no gene match. CDR3 loop: CASRAQGARQETQYF. DNA of the CDR3: TGTGCCAGCAGAGCCCAGGGGGCGCGGCAAGAGACCCAGTACTTC.

The chain employs TRBV5-1 and TRBJ2-2, with 7 positions matching TRBD2. The CDR3 has 15 amino acids. Per the germline V gene, CDR1 is SGHRS and CDR2 is YFSETQ. The V segment lost 7 bases and the J segment 2 bases; nucleotides outside the gene matches: 8. The CDR3 region is CASAWLAANTGELFF. For the CDR3, the DNA is TGCGCCAGCGCTTGGCTAGCGGCAAACACCGGGGAGCTGTTTTTT.

The chain joins TRBV12-3 or TRBV12-4 to TRBJ1-1; unclear D gene. V lost 3 bases to trimming and J lost 1 base, with 6 bases between them. The CDR3 length is 13 residues. CDR3 sequence (DNA): TGTGCCAGCAGTTTGTCTCGGAACACTGAAGCTTTCTTT. Amino acids: CASSLSRNTEAFF.

The chain couples TRBV18 to TRBJ1-3, with 8 bases lining up with TRBD1. Germline V CDR1 and CDR2: KGHSH, LQKENI. CDR3 length: 16 residues. J lost 0 bases, V lost 2 bases, and 3 bases had no gene match. CDR3 bases: TGTGCCAGCTCACCATGGACAGGGATCTCTGGAAACACCATATATTTT. As protein: CASSPWTGISGNTIYF.

The J gene is TRBJ2-6, the V gene TRBV4-2; TRBD2 aligns across 10 bases. CDR3 length equals 17 residues. V was pared by 4 bases and J by 3 bases, with 6 bases of the junction left unmatched. Germline loops: CDR1 LGHNA, CDR2 YNFKEQ. CDR3 protein: CASSPAGGLDGANVLTF. CDR3 coding DNA: TGTGCCAGCAGCCCAGCGGGGGGGCTAGATGGGGCCAACGTCCTGACTTTC.

This chain joins TRBV10-2 and TRBJ1-2; TRBD1 agrees at 8 bases. The length of the CDR3 is 17 residues. Germline CDR1 is WSHSY and CDR2 is SAAADI. V shed 6 bases, J shed 4 bases, and the junction held 16 bases outside the gene matches. CDR3 sequence reads: CASSKLGRGQAGYGYTF. As DNA, the CDR3 is TGCGCCAGCAGCAAACTTGGGAGGGGACAGGCCGGCTATGGCTACACCTTC.

The gene calls are TRBV12-5 and TRBJ1-1, with D possibly being TRBD1 (5 bases). This CDR3 has 14 amino acids. V shed 1 base and J shed 0 bases, with 6 bases lying between them. Germline CDR1 and CDR2: LGHNT and FRNRAP. CDR3 sequence (DNA): TGTGCTAGTGGTTTGGCAGGGATGAACACTGAAGCTTTCTTT. It specifies CASGLAGMNTEAFF. The variable domain in full, with the rest retrieved from reference TRBV12-5 and TRBJ1-1, is DARVTQTPRHKVTEMGQEVTMRCQPILGHNTVFWYRQTMMQGLELLAYFRNRAPLDDSGMPKDRFSAEMPDATLATLKIQPSEPRDSAVYFCASGLAGMNTEAFFGQGTRLTVV.

The CDR3 is CASSLVASSYNSPLHF. DNA for the CDR3: TGCGCCAGCAGCTTGGTAGCGAGCTCCTATAATTCACCCCTCCACTTT. The V call is TRBV5-1, the J call TRBJ1-6; D uncertain. V was pared by 0 bases and J by 0 bases, with 7 bases between. The CDR3 has 16 amino acids. From germline, CDR1 is SGHRS and CDR2 YFSETQ. Full variable domain (remainder filled in from reference TRBV5-1 and TRBJ1-6): KAGVTQTPRYLIKTRGQQVTLSCSPISGHRSVSWYQQTPGQGLQFLFEYFSETQRNKGNFPGRFSGRQFSNSRSEMNVSTLELGDSALYLCASSLVASSYNSPLHFGNGTRLTVT.

The genes are TRBV5-1 and TRBJ2-1; 8 nucleotides match TRBD2. CDR1 is SGHRS and CDR2 is YFSETQ in the germline V gene. This CDR3 has 16 residues. The V and J ends lost 0 bases and 7 bases, in that order; junction bases with no gene match: 9. CDR3 in DNA: TGCGCCAGCAGCTTGGAAGCGGGAGTGAGGAGGAATGAGCAGTTCTTC. As protein: CASSLEAGVRRNEQFF.

V is TRBV6-5 and J is TRBJ1-5; perhaps TRBD1 as D (5 bases). The CDR3 length is 13 residues. Trimming stripped 6 bases from V and 3 bases from J, with 9 bases between. Germline assignment: CDR1 MNHEY and CDR2 SVGAGI. The CDR3 spells CASRGQYNQPQHF. The CDR3 nucleotides read TGTGCCAGCAGGGGGCAGTACAATCAGCCCCAGCATTTT.

V usage is TRBV6-5 and J usage is TRBJ1-6; D gene uncertain. Germline V gene data show CDR1 as MNHEY and CDR2 as SVGAGI. V lost 4 bases, J lost 7 bases, and 14 bases lay in between. This CDR3 is 15 amino acids long. CDR3 nucleotides: TGTGCCAGCAGTTTCGACCGGGAGGCAAATTCACCCCTCCACTTT. Translating it yields CASSFDREANSPLHF.